What follows is one T cell receptor (beta chain) and its context. This sample is drawn from a study of cytomegalovirus exposure and HLA in healthy donors. The CDR3 loop spans 15 amino acids. V was clipped by 3 bases and J by 6 bases, with 15 bases between them. CDR1 and CDR2 from the germline V gene are SGHRS and YFSETQ. The study ran its PCR with 60 Vbeta and 13 Jbeta primers. Sequenced by immunoSEQ multiplex PCR; TCRdb stores in-frame clones only, minus some. The sample includes 180,000 or so clones, over 80% seen only once; the top ten take under 5%. Sequences were obtained from PBMCs. V and J are TRBV5-1 and TRBJ2-2; D gene unclear. This clonotype originated in a woman in her forties or fifties in good health and CMV-seropositive. CDR3 in DNA: TGCGCCAGCAGCTCCTTCGCGTATAAAGCCGGGGAGCTGTTTTTT. It yields the protein CASSSFAYKAGELFF.